What follows are 3 T cell receptor beta chains derived from one specimen sequenced in a study of control samples from healthy donors and cancer patients. Clones were sequenced by immunoSEQ multiplex PCR, and TCRdb holds only the in-frame ones, with some missing. The table has 22,000 or so clones, approximately 85% seen once. What was sequenced was PBMCs. All receptors come from a man aged 55 to 70 with head and neck cancer.

The chain is built from TRBV6-6 and TRBJ2-7; D ambiguous. CDR1 and CDR2 from the germline V gene are MNHNY and SVGAGI (reference sequence). Trimming removed 0 bases from V and 3 bases from J, with 9 bases in between. This CDR3 spans 14 amino acids. In DNA, the CDR3 is TGTGCCAGCAGTTACTCCAGCGAGTTCTACGAGCAGTACGTC. This sequence encodes CASSYSSEFYEQYV.

The chain recombines TRBV27 with TRBJ2-7, with a possible D match to TRBD2 (6 bases). Looked up from germline, CDR1 is MNHEY and CDR2 is SMNVEV (reference sequence). Trimming pared 2 bases from V and 6 bases from J, leaving 14 bases between. CDR3 length: 14 amino acids. The CDR3 DNA is TGTGCCAGCAGTTTAGGAGGGGCGCGAGCCGAGCAGTACTTC. Translated: CASSLGGARAEQYF.

The chain recombines TRBV10-3 with TRBJ1-2; D unclear. CDR1 and CDR2 (germline): ENHRY, SYGVKD. V lost 3 bases to trimming and J lost 1 base, with 9 bases between them. The CDR3 covers 14 residues. The CDR3 loop is CAISDFEVNYGYTF. The CDR3 region has the DNA TGTGCCATCAGTGATTTCGAGGTTAACTATGGCTACACCTTC.